Listed here is a single TCR beta chain. What it binds is unknown. This record comes from a study of cytomegalovirus exposure and HLA in healthy donors. This CDR3 region has 15 residues. Trimming at V came to 6 bases and at J to 6 bases, leaving 10 bases not matched to a gene. Germline V gives CDR1 MNHEY, CDR2 SVGAGI. Primers: 60 Vbeta forward and 13 Jbeta reverse. Only in-frame clones appear in the TCRdb table, and some are missing; sequencing was by immunoSEQ multiplex PCR. The sample has about 180,000 clones; around 80% are singletons. The study's findings and limits: Accounts indicate the classifier identified cytomegalovirus status with strong specificity and sensitivity. Most TCR sequences showed up rarely, but some public TCRs showed up in many donors.

Specimen: PBMCs. This chain connects TRBV6-5 to TRBJ2-1; 8 bases align to TRBD1. This receptor was identified in a woman aged 45-59 years in good health and CMV-seronegative. CDR3 bases: TGTGCCAGCAGCACGGACAGGGATAGCCCCAATGAGCAGTTCTTC. Translated, it gives CASSTDRDSPNEQFF.